This TCR beta chain is from a study of human T cells and chemical hapten exposure. This clonotype was seen repeatedly, ten times or more. MiXCR was run by TCRdb on the 5' RACE reads, yielding one entry per CDR3 protein. Altogether about 140,000 distinct CDR3 sequences are present, roughly 4% being singletons, with the ten largest covering around 1.4%. J gave up 7 bases and V 0 bases, and 10 bases lay outside the gene matches. Germline CDR1 and CDR2: DFQATT and SNEGSKA (reference sequence). The CDR3 is made up of 15 amino acids. The study extracted total RNA from unfractionated whole blood. The chain combines TRBV20-1 with TRBJ2-7; 9 bases align to TRBD1. The receptor comes from a female donor in good health. The CDR3 region has the DNA TGCAGTGCTAGAGATTTGGGACAGGGCTTTGAGGAGCAGTACTTC. It codes for CSARDLGQGFEEQYF.